This T cell receptor beta chain was identified in a study of T cell clonality in common variable immunodeficiency (dated by TCRdb to between 2015 and 2017). Study-wide findings and limitations: Even though DNA input was the same, control samples had an average of approximately 82,000 unique sequences each, compared with roughly 30,000 in CVID samples. Reportedly, TCRbeta sequences from CVID had fewer deletions and N-nucleotide insertions, and highly modified clones with 13 or more V deletions were absent from CVID. CVID subjects shared fewer TCRbeta clones with each other than healthy controls did (p < 0.0001). According to the authors, figuring out what caused the increased clonality in CVID would require sequencing the repertoires of T cell subpopulations. Patient heterogeneity within the CVID cohort put limits on correlating repertoire features with clinical complications. Increased TCRbeta clonality was found in CVID subjects compared with healthy controls (t-test p = 0.018), with the increase being most characteristic of about a third of subjects.

Both CVID patients and healthy controls were predominantly of Caucasian heritage. From each donor, about 5 to 8 ml of heparinized peripheral whole blood was collected. Genomic DNA from adults with common variable immune deficiency (CVID) and from healthy adult controls was used to sequence TCRbeta CDR3 repertoires. A total of approximately 22 healthy adult volunteers (around 12 female and roughly ten male; age range roughly 23 to 75 years, mean age 34) were included in the control group. Diluted blood was density-centrifuged over Hypaque 1077 or Ficoll-Paque to isolate peripheral blood mononuclear cells. Genomic DNA was obtained from unsorted mononuclear cells through either Qiagen column purification or a centrifugation-based method. For sequencing input, CVID and control samples contributed equivalent amounts of genomic DNA. For every sample, a 60 bp segment covering the rearranged TCRbeta CDR3 region was amplified and then sequenced. The immunoSEQ assay, a bias-corrected multiplex PCR with high-throughput sequencing, was employed for TCRbeta amplification. From the authors' description of their analysis: Each unique nucleotide sequence was treated as a clone and annotated with V, D and J genes, copy number and frequency. Sequences were labeled productive if in frame, and non-productive if out of frame or containing stop codons. As previously described, clonality was calculated on the basis of Shannon's entropy. Mean CDR3 Kyte-Doolittle hydropathy was derived from the predicted amino acid sequences of productive clones. Hierarchical clustering of scaled V gene usage was performed with the R hclust function using Manhattan distance and complete linkage. Clone sharing by CDR3 amino acid sequence was assessed by resampling 12 repertoires per group over 100 rounds. Repertoires were searched for approximately 70 published EBV-specific and nearly 250 published CMV-specific TCRbeta sequences. Two CVID samples yielding fewer than 10,000 sequences were excluded from analysis, leaving over 35 CVID repertoires. This immuneACCESS table, as held by TCRdb, lists in-frame sequences with V and J called but not all clones. Of the missing ones, under half trace to an unresolved V gene in checked studies; the others have no known cause. The V and J calls and the clone size are those of that table, but D and trimming were determined from the DNA. The sample counts some 60,000 clones, each observed more than once. Jointly, the top ten make up under 2% of the sample.

Reading from cysteine to phenylalanine, the CDR3 counts 16 amino acids. Sequencing covers 39 bases of the CDR3, shown here with the frame starting at base 1. In the germline V gene, CDR1 corresponds to MDHEN and CDR2 to SYDVKM. Trimming removed 6 bases from V and 4 bases from J, leaving 21 bases between the germline ends. There are many counts of this clone. Its specific antigen is unknown. The read terminates 3 residues before the CDR3 end, so the remaining end is supplied by the germline J gene. The sequence derives from a person between 18 and 70 years old in good health. The V and J segments used are TRBV28 and TRBJ1-1; the D gene is perhaps TRBD1, on 5 matching bases. The material sequenced was peripheral blood mononuclear cells. The sequenced CDR3 bases are TGTGCCAGCAGCTTCGAAGGTGAAGGGGTGAGCACTGAA. It codes for CASSFEGEGVSTE. In full, the CDR3 reads CASSFEGEGVSTEAFF. Here the CDR3 is joined to the reference TRBV28 and TRBJ1-1 genes, and the full variable domain is: DVKVTQSSRYLVKRTGEKVFLECVQDMDHENMFWYRQDPGLGLRLIYFSYDVKMKEKGDIPEGYSVSREKKERFSLILESASTNQTSMYLCASSFEGEGVSTEAFFGQGTRLTVV.